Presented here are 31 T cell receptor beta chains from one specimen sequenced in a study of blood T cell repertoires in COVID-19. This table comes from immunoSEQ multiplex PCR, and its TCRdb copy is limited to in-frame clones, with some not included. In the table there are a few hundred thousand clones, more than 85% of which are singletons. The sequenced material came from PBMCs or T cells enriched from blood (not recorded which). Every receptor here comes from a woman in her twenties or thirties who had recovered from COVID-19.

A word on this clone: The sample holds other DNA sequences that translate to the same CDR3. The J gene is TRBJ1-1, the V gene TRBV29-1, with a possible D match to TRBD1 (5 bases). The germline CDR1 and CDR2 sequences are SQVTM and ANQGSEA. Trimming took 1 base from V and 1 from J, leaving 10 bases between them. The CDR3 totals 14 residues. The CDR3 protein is CSVEVRGRNTEAFF. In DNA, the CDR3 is TGCAGCGTTGAAGTACGGGGGAGGAACACTGAAGCTTTCTTT.

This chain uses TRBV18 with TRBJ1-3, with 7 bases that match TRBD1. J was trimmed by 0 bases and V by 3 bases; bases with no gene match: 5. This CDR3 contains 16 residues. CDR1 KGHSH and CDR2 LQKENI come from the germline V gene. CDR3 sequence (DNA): TGTGCCAGCTCACCGGACAGGTCGAGCTCTGGAAACACCATATATTTT. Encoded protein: CASSPDRSSSGNTIYF.

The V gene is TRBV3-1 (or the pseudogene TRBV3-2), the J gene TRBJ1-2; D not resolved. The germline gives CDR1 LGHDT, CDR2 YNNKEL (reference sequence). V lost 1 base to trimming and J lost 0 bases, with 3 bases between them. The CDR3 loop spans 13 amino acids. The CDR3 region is CASSQASNYGYTF. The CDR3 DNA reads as TGTGCCAGCAGCCAAGCCTCTAACTATGGCTACACCTTC.

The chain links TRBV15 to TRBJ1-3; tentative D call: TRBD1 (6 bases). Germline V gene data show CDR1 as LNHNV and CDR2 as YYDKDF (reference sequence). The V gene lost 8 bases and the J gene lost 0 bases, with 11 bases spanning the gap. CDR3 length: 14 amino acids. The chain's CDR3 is CATRLRGSGNTIYF. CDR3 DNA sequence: TGTGCCACCCGCCTCAGGGGCTCTGGAAACACCATATATTTT.

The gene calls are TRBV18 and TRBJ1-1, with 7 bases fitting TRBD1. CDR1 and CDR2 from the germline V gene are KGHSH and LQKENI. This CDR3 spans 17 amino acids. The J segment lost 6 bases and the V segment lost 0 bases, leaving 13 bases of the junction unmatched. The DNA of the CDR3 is TGTGCCAGCTCACCACCCATTAGTCCGACAGGGAGGTCTGAAGCTTTCTTT. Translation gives CASSPPISPTGRSEAFF.

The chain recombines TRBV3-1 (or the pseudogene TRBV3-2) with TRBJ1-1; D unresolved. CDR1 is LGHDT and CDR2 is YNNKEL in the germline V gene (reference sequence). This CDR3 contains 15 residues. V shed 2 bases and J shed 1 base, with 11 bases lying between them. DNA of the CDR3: TGTGCCAGCAGCCAAACGGGTACCTCGAACACTGAAGCTTTCTTT. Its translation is CASSQTGTSNTEAFF.

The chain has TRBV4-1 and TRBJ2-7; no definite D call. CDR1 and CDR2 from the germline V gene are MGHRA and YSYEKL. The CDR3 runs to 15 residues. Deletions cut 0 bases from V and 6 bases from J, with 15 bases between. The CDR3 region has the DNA TGCGCCAGCAGCCAAGATCCAGCGCTCGCACCCGAGCAGTACTTC. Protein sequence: CASSQDPALAPEQYF.

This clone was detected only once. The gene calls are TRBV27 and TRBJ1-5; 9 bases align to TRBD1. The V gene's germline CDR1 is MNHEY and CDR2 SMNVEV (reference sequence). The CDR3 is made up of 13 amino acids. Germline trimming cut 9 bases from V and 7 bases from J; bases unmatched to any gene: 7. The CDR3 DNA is TGTGCCAGTTCAGGGACAGGGTACCAGCCCCAGCATTTT. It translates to CASSGTGYQPQHF.

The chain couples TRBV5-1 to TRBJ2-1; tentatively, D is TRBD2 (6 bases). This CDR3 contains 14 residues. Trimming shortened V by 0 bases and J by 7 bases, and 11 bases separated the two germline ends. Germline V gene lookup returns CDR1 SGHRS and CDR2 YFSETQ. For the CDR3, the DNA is TGCGCCAGCAGCTTGGTGGGACTCGTAAATGAGCAGTTCTTC. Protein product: CASSLVGLVNEQFF.

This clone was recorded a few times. The CDR3 region is CASSIAQKSLGGYTF. CDR3 DNA: TGTGCCAGTAGTATAGCCCAGAAATCGCTGGGCGGCTACACCTTC. V usage is TRBV19 and J usage is TRBJ1-2, with no clear D. CDR1 LNHDA and CDR2 SQIVND come from the germline V gene (reference sequence). The V and J ends lost 1 base and 8 bases respectively, with 17 bases between them. CDR3 length: 15 residues.

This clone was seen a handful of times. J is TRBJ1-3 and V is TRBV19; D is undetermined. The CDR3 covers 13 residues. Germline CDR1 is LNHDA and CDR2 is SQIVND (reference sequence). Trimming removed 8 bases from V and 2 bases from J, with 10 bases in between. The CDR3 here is CASRVGAGNTIYF. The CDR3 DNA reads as TGTGCCAGTCGGGTAGGAGCTGGAAACACCATATATTTT. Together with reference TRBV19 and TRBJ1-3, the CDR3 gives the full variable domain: DGGITQSPKYLFRKEGQNVTLSCEQNLNHDAMYWYRQDPGQGLRLIYYSQIVNDFQKGDIAEGYSVSREKKESFPLTVTSAQKNPTAFYLCASRVGAGNTIYFGEGSWLTVV.

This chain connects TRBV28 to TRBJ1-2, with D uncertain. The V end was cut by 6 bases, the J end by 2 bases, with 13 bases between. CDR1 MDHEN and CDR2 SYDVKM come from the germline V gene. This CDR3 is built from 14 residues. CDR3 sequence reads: CASSAGPSNYGYTF. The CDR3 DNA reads TGTGCCAGCAGCGCGGGCCCAAGCAACTATGGCTACACCTTC.

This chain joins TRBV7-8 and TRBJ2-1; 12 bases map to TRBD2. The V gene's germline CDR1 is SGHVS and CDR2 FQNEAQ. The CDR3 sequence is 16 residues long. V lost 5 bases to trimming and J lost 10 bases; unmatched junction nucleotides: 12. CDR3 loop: CASSPRLAGASGEQFF. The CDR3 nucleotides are TGTGCCAGCAGCCCACGACTAGCGGGAGCGTCGGGCGAGCAGTTCTTC.

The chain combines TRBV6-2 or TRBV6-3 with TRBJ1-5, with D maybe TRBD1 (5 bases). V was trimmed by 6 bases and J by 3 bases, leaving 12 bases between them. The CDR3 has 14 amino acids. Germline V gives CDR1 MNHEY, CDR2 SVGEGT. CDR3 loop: CASSFGGNNQPQHF. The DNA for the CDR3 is TGTGCCAGCAGCTTCGGGGGAAACAATCAGCCCCAGCATTTT.

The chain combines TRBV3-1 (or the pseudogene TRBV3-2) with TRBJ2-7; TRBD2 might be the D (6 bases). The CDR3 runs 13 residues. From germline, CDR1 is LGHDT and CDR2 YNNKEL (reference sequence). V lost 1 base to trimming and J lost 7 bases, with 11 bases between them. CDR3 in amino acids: CASSQGRGLEQYF. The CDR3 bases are TGTGCCAGCAGCCAAGGGCGGGGACTGGAGCAGTACTTC.

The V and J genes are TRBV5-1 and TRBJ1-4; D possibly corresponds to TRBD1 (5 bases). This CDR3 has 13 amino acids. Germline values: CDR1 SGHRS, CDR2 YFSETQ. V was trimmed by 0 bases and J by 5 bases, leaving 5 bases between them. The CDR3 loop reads CASSLGQNEKLFF. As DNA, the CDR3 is TGCGCCAGCAGCTTGGGACAGAATGAAAAACTGTTTTTT.

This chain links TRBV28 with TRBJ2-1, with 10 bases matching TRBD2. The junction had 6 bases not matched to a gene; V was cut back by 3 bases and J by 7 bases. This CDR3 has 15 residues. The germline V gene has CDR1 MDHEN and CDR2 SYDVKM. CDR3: CASSLGAGGKNEQFF. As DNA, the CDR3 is TGTGCCAGCAGTTTGGGAGCGGGGGGGAAGAATGAGCAGTTCTTC. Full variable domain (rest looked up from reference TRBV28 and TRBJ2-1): DVKVTQSSRYLVKRTGEKVFLECVQDMDHENMFWYRQDPGLGLRLIYFSYDVKMKEKGDIPEGYSVSREKKERFSLILESASTNQTSMYLCASSLGAGGKNEQFFGPGTRLTVL.

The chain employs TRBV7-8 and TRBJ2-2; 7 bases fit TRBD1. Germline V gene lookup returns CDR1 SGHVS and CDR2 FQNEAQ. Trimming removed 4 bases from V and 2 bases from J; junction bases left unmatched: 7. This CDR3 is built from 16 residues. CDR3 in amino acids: CASSWTGTANTGELFF. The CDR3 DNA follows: TGTGCCAGCAGCTGGACCGGGACAGCCAACACCGGGGAGCTGTTTTTT. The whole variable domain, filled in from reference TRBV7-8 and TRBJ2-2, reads GAGVSQSPRYKVAKRGQDVALRCDPISGHVSLFWYQQALGQGPEFLTYFQNEAQLDKSGLPSDRFFAERPEGSVSTLKIQRTQQEDSAVYLCASSWTGTANTGELFFGEGSRLTVL.

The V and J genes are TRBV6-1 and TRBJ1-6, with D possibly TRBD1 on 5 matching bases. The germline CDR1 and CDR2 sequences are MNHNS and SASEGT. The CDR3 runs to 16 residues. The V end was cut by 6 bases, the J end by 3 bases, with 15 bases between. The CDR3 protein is CASSEQAPHYNSPLHF. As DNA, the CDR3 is TGTGCCAGCAGCGAACAGGCGCCTCACTATAATTCACCCCTCCACTTT.

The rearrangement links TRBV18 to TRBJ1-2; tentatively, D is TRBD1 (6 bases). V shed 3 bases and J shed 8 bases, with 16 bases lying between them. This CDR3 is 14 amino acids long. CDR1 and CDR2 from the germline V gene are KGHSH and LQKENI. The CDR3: CASSPGGQRSGYTF. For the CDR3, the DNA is TGTGCCAGCTCACCGGGGGGGCAAAGGAGCGGCTACACCTTC.

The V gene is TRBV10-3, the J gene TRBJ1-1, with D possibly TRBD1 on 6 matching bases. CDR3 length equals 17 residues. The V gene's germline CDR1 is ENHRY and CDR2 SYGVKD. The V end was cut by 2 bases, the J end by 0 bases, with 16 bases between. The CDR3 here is CAISEPGTPIMNTEAFF. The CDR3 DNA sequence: TGTGCCATCAGTGAGCCCGGGACACCCATCATGAACACTGAAGCTTTCTTT.

This CDR3 is CASSYAGGRNEQFF. CDR3 bases: TGTGCCAGCAGCTATGCAGGGGGCCGGAATGAGCAGTTCTTC. The rearrangement links TRBV7-9 to TRBJ2-1; the match to TRBD1 covers 8 bases. CDR3 size: 14 residues. Germline trimming cut 4 bases from V and 7 bases from J; bases unmatched to any gene: 6. Per the germline V gene, CDR1 is SEHNR and CDR2 is FQNEAQ (reference sequence).

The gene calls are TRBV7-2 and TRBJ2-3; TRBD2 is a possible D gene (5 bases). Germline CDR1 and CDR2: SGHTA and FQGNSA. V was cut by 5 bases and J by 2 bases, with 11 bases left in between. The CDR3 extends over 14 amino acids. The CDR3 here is CASSTAVLTDTQYF. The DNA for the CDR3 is TGTGCCAGCAGCACAGCGGTACTCACAGATACGCAGTATTTT.

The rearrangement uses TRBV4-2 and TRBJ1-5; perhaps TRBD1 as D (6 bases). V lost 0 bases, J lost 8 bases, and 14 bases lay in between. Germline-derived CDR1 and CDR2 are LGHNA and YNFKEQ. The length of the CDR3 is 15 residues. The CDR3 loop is CASSQELGGREPQHF. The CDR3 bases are TGTGCCAGCAGCCAAGAGTTGGGGGGGCGCGAGCCCCAGCATTTT.

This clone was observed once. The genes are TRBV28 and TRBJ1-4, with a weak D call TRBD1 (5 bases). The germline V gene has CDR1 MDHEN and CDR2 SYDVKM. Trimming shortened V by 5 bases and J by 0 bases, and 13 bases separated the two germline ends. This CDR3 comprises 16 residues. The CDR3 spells CASSIYQGATNEKLFF. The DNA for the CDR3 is TGTGCCAGCAGTATTTATCAGGGCGCAACTAATGAAAAACTGTTTTTT.

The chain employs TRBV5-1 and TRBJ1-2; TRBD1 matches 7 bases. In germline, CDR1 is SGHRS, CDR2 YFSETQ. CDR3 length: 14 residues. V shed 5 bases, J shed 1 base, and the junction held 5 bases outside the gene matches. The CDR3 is CASSQDRINYGYTF. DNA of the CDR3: TGCGCCAGCAGTCAGGACAGGATTAACTATGGCTACACCTTC.

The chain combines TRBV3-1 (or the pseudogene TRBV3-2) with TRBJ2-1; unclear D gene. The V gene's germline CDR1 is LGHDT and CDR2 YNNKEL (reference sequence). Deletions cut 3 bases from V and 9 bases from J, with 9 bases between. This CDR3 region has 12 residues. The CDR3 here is CASSQVFGEQFF. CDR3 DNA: TGTGCCAGCAGCCAGGTGTTCGGTGAGCAGTTCTTC.

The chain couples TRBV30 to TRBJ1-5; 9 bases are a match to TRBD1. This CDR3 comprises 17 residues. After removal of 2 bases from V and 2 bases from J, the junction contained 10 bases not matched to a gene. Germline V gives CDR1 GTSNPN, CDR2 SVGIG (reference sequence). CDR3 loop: CAWSPGLGQGGNQPQHF. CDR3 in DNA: TGTGCCTGGAGTCCTGGCCTGGGACAGGGCGGCAATCAGCCCCAGCATTTT.

The CDR3 nucleotides read TGCGCCAGCAGCCACTACGGCCATCCGGACATCTATGGCTACACCTTC. The encoded protein is CASSHYGHPDIYGYTF. The chain joins TRBV4-1 to TRBJ1-2; tentatively, D is TRBD1 (5 bases). The length of the CDR3 is 16 residues. Germline CDR1 is MGHRA and CDR2 is YSYEKL. V lost 3 bases to trimming and J lost 4 bases, with 18 bases between them.

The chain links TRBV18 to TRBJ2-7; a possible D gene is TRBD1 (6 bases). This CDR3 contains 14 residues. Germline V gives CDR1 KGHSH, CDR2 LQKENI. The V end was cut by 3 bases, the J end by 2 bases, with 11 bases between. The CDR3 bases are TGTGCCAGCTCACCTGAACAGGGCCCCTACGAGCAGTACTTC. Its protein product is CASSPEQGPYEQYF.

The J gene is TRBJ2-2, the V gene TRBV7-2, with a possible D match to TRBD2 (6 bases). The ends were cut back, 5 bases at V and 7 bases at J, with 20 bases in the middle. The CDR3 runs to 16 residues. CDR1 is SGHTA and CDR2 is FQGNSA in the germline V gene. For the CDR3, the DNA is TGTGCCAGCAGCCACCGATCAGGAGGGCCGGTCGGGGAGCTGTTTTTT. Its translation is CASSHRSGGPVGELFF.